The T cell receptor (beta chain) under discussion was sequenced for a study of persistence of HIV-infected CD4 T cells. This was the immunoSEQ version 4 assay in survey mode. Sequencing was performed with immunoSEQ multiplex PCR; in TCRdb, only in-frame clones are kept and a portion is missing. This table has over 30,000 clones, about 80% appearing once. In regard to this clone: Its antigen is unidentified.

Lysates of CMV-infected fibroblasts at about 10 ug/mL stimulated these cells. CD40L-negative CD69-negative CD45RO-high memory CD4+ T cells were sorted as populations depleted of antigen-responding cells. The CDR3 is 16 residues long. CDR1 LGHNA and CDR2 YSLEER come from the germline V gene. Trimming took 1 base from V and 0 from J, leaving 12 bases between them. Here the sequenced sample was CD4+ T cells sorted from PBMCs after approximately 19-hour stimulation, taken from a patient who received antiretroviral therapy. J is TRBJ1-2 and V is TRBV4-3, with no clear D. The clonotype originates from an adult woman with HIV who was CMV-seropositive. CDR3 coding DNA: TGCGCCAGCAGCCAAGGGTTGAGAGAAGCTAACTATGGCTACACCTTC. It encodes CASSQGLREANYGYTF.